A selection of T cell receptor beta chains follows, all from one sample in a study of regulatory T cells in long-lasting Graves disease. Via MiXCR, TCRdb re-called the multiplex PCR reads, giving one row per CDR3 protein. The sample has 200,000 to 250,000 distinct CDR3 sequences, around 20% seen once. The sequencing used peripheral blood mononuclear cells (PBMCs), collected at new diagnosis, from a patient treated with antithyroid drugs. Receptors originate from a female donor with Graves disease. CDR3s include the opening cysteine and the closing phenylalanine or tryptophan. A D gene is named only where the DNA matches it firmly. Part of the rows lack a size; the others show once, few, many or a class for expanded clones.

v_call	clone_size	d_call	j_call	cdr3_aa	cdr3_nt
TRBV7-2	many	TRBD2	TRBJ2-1	CASSRLKAGGAMYNEQFF	TGTGCCAGCAGCCGGCTGAAGGCGGGGGGGGCTATGTACAATGAGCAGTTCTTC
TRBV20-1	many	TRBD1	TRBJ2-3	CSARPTDRGPDTQYF	TGCAGTGCTAGACCCACGGACAGGGGGCCGGATACGCAGTATTTT
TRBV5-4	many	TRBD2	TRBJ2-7	CASSPGTSGGPYEQYF	TGTGCCAGCAGCCCCGGGACTAGCGGGGGCCCCTACGAGCAGTACTTC
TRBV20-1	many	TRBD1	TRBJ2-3	CSARPPGTGTDTQYF	TGCAGTGCTAGACCCCCGGGGACAGGCACAGATACGCAGTATTTT
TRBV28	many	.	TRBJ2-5	CASSNRGQLQETQYF	TGTGCCAGCAGCAACCGAGGGCAGCTCCAAGAGACCCAGTACTTC
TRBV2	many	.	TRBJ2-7	CASLGLTSSYEQYF	TGTGCCAGCTTGGGATTGACAAGCTCCTACGAGCAGTACTTC
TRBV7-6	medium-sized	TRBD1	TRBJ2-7	CASSPGQGKTYEQYF	TGTGCCAGCAGTCCGGGACAGGGCAAAACCTACGAGCAGTACTTC
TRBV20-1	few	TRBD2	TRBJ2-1	CSARVASGDPSYNEQFF	TGCAGTGCTAGAGTGGCTAGCGGGGACCCTTCCTACAATGAGCAGTTCTTC
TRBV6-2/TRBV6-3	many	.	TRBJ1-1	CASSYSMGRANTEAFF	TGTGCCAGCAGTTACTCGATGGGCCGAGCGAACACTGAAGCTTTCTTT
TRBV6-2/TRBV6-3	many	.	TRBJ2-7	CASSQRGKSSYEQYF	TGTGCCAGCAGTCAAAGGGGGAAGAGCTCCTACGAGCAGTACTTC
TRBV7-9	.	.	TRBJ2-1	CASSQTAYGSSYNEQFF	TGTGCCAGCAGTCAGACCGCCTACGGGAGCTCCTACAATGAGCAGTTCTTC
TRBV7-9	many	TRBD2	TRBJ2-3	CASSPLMTSGRETSTDTQYF	TGTGCCAGCAGCCCGCTCATGACTAGCGGGAGGGAGACTAGCACAGATACGCAGTATTTT
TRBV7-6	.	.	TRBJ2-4	CASSSTRGEGSAKNIQYF	TGTGCCAGCAGCTCCACCAGGGGGGAGGGGTCTGCCAAAAACATTCAGTACTTC
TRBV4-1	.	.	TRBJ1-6	CASSQDTSSYNSPLHF	TGCGCCAGCAGCCAAGATACCAGCTCCTATAATTCACCCCTCCACTTT
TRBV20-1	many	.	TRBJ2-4	CSARFRIENIQYF	TGCAGTGCTAGATTCAGGATCGAAAACATTCAGTACTTC
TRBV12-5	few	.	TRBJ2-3	CASGFDSNTQYF	TGTGCTAGTGGTTTTGACAGTAATACGCAGTATTTT
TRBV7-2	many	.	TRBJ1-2	CASTYPQVNWYGYTF	TGTGCCAGCACCTACCCACAGGTTAATTGGTATGGCTACACCTTC
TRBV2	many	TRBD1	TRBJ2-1	CASSAPEITGVSNNEQFF	TGTGCCAGCAGTGCCCCAGAAATAACAGGGGTTTCAAACAATGAGCAGTTCTTC